A selection of T cell receptor beta chains follows, all from one sample in a study of cytotoxic CD8 clonotypes in ibrutinib-treated CLL. Measured with immunoSEQ multiplex PCR; TCRdb has only the in-frame clones, and not every one. The profile shows fewer than 100,000 clones, 70% to 90% of them singletons. Sequences were derived from PBMCs, sampled before ibrutinib treatment. Source of these receptors: a human donor with chronic lymphocytic leukemia. The CDR3 runs from the conserved cysteine through the conserved F or W. Each record gives: J gene, V gene, D gene, clone size, CDR3 DNA, CDR3 protein. The D gene is left open where the match is weak. Not every row has a clone size; where given, it reads once, few, many or a size class.

TRBJ2-1	TRBV11-3	.	.	TGTGCCAGCAGCTTGTTCTCGGGCTCCTACAATGAGCAGTTCTTC	CASSLFSGSYNEQFF
TRBJ2-1	TRBV27	.	.	TGTGCCAGCAGTTGGGCCAGCTACAATGAGCAGTTCTTC	CASSWASYNEQFF
TRBJ2-7	TRBV15	TRBD2	.	TGTGCCACCAGCAGAGATCGGGGTTTGGGGCGGGAGACAGCCTACGAGCAGTACTTC	CATSRDRGLGRETAYEQYF
TRBJ2-1	TRBV7-8	.	once	TGTGCCAGCAGCCTGAGACGGGTCCGAGGGTCCTACAATGAGCAGTTCTTC	CASSLRRVRGSYNEQFF
TRBJ2-7	TRBV28	.	.	TGTGCCAGCAGTCTTAATACAGGGATTATTCGGGACGAGCAGTACTTC	CASSLNTGIIRDEQYF
TRBJ2-1	TRBV5-1	TRBD2	.	TGCGCCAGCAGCCCCGCGGGAGGAAGCTCCTACAATGAGCAGTTCTTC	CASSPAGGSSYNEQFF
TRBJ1-2	TRBV28	.	.	TGTGCCTGCCGCCGAACAAAAGGGTTCGGCTATGGCTACACCTTC	CACRRTKGFGYGYTF
TRBJ1-2	TRBV5-4	.	.	TGTGCCAGCAGCTTGGCTCCCACAATAACGGATGGCTACACCTTC	CASSLAPTITDGYTF
TRBJ2-1	TRBV7-8	.	.	TGTGCCAGCAGCTTAGTAAGCAGGCGGAGGCCTGACCCGAGCTCCTACAATGAGCAGTTCTTC	CASSLVSRRRPDPSSYNEQFF
TRBJ1-2	TRBV19	.	.	TGTGCCAGTAGACGTAAGGATTATGGCTACACCTTC	CASRRKDYGYTF
TRBJ1-1	TRBV18	.	.	TGTGCCAGCTCCGGACAGCCGAACACTGAAGCTTTCTTT	CASSGQPNTEAFF